This entry is about one TCR beta chain. Its matching antigen is unknown. The sorted regulatory T cells were CD4+, CD25-high and CD127-low, with genomic DNA sequenced. The data originate from a study of regulatory and conventional T cells in RAG deficiency. The study's findings and limits: In Omenn syndrome, Treg and Tconv repertoires overlapped >85%.

The CDR3 length is 14 residues. CDR1 is ENHRY and CDR2 is SYGVKD in the germline V gene. Trimming stripped 4 bases from V and 3 bases from J, with 13 bases between. Some clones are missing from TCRdb's copy, which holds only in-frame ones; the method was immunoSEQ multiplex PCR. The profile shows under 20,000 clones, approximately 90% of them singletons. These data were also reused for a study on regulatory T cells. Turning to that study: The PCR used 52 TRBV and 13 TRBJ primers.

The sequence was obtained from a human donor in good health. Sequencing was done on a sample of Tregs sorted from blood. The V gene is TRBV10-3, the J gene TRBJ2-7, with D perhaps TRBD1 or TRBD2 (5 bases each). The CDR3 DNA sequence: TGTGCCATCAGTGCGGGGACCCTCTTCTACGAGCAGTACTTC. Protein product: CAISAGTLFYEQYF.